Following are 15 T cell receptor beta chains from one sample sequenced in a study of T cell responses to AZD1222 COVID-19 vaccine. This table comes from immunoSEQ multiplex PCR, and its TCRdb copy is limited to in-frame clones, with some not included. The sample includes 110,000 or so clones, over 75% seen only once; the top ten take less than 10%. The input for sequencing was peripheral blood, taken on day 0 of AZD1222 vaccination. The receptors come from an adult in good health.

This chain's CDR3 is CASSSQPGGNTEAFF. CDR3 nucleotides: TGTGCCAGCAGCTCCCAACCAGGAGGGAACACTGAAGCTTTCTTT. The chain combines TRBV7-2 with TRBJ1-1; D uncertain. Germline loops: CDR1 SGHTA, CDR2 FQGNSA. CDR3 length equals 15 residues. Trimming removed 4 bases at V and 1 base at J, with 13 bases between.

This clone appeared a single time. The chain links TRBV27 to TRBJ1-1; D uncertain. V gave up 4 bases and J gave up 1 base, with 7 bases separating them. The CDR3 length is 13 residues. CDR1 MNHEY and CDR2 SMNVEV come from the germline V gene (reference sequence). CDR3 in DNA: TGTGCCAGCAGTTGGACGGAGAACACTGAAGCTTTCTTT. Protein: CASSWTENTEAFF.

The V call is TRBV27, the J call TRBJ2-7; 10 nucleotides align to TRBD1. Unmatched junction bases numbered 5, after V lost 10 bases and J lost 5 bases. This CDR3 spans 12 amino acids. Germline loops: CDR1 MNHEY, CDR2 SMNVEV (reference sequence). The CDR3 sequence is CATGQGLHEQYF. Here the CDR3 DNA reads TGTGCCACGGGACAGGGGTTGCACGAGCAGTACTTC.

The chain uses TRBV6-5 and TRBJ1-3; no definite D call. Germline V lookup: CDR1 MNHEY, CDR2 SVGAGI. V lost 6 bases and J lost 2, with 11 bases in between. The CDR3 has 14 amino acids. The CDR3 loop reads CASSYGPPGNTIYF. The CDR3 nucleotides are TGTGCCAGCAGCTACGGACCCCCTGGAAACACCATATATTTT.

V usage is TRBV11-3 and J usage is TRBJ2-7, with D possibly matching TRBD2 (5 bases). The CDR3 sequence is 14 residues long. Germline V lookup: CDR1 SGHNT, CDR2 YENEEA. V lost 2 bases and J 0 bases, leaving 8 bases between the germline ends. The CDR3 coding sequence is TGTGCCAGCAGCTTAAGTGGGAGCTCCTACGAGCAGTACTTC. Translation gives CASSLSGSSYEQYF. Based on the CDR3 plus reference TRBV11-3 and TRBJ2-7, the full variable domain is EAGVVQSPRYKIIEKKQPVAFWCNPISGHNTLYWYLQNLGQGPELLIRYENEEAVDDSQLPKDRFSAERLKGVDSTLKIQPAELGDSAVYLCASSLSGSSYEQYFGPGTRLTVT.

The chain recombines TRBV5-1 with TRBJ2-3; TRBD2 matches at 7 bases. This CDR3 has 16 amino acids. V shed 2 bases and J 0 bases; nucleotides not matched to a gene: 6. Germline V gene data show CDR1 as SGHRS and CDR2 as YFSETQ. The CDR3 nucleotides read TGCGCCAGCAGCTTCAGTCTAGCGGATAGCACAGATACGCAGTATTTT. This translates into CASSFSLADSTDTQYF.

The chain couples TRBV3-1 (or the pseudogene TRBV3-2) to TRBJ2-4; 7 bases match TRBD1. Per germline, CDR1 LGHDT and CDR2 YNNKEL (reference sequence). This CDR3 has 15 residues. V was clipped by 4 bases and J by 2 bases; unmatched bases: 5. CDR3: CASSPTGLTKNIQYF. CDR3 coding DNA: TGTGCCAGCAGCCCGACAGGGTTAACCAAAAACATTCAGTACTTC.

The rearrangement links TRBV6-2 or TRBV6-3 to TRBJ1-2; D is unresolved. Germline V lookup: CDR1 MNHEY, CDR2 SVGEGT. V was shortened by 5 bases and J by 4 bases, with 11 bases between the two germline ends. The CDR3 runs 13 residues. In nucleotides, the CDR3 is TGTGCCAGCAGTGGCGACATACCCTATGGCTACACCTTC. Its translation: CASSGDIPYGYTF.

CDR3 protein: CASRPWGYNEQFF. The CDR3 DNA reads as TGTGCCAGCAGGCCGTGGGGATACAATGAGCAGTTCTTC. The chain carries TRBV14 and TRBJ2-1; D gene uncertain. CDR1 SGHDN and CDR2 FVKESK come from the germline V gene. V lost 6 bases and J lost 4, with 10 bases in between. CDR3 length: 13 amino acids.

The genes are TRBV5-1 and TRBJ1-5, with a possible D match to TRBD1 (6 bases). From germline, CDR1 is SGHRS and CDR2 YFSETQ. The CDR3 length is 18 residues. Trimming left V 0 bases short and J 2 bases short, with 18 bases between. The CDR3 loop reads CASSLVPGGAVGNQPQHF. The CDR3 bases are TGCGCCAGCAGCTTGGTCCCCGGGGGGGCGGTAGGCAATCAGCCCCAGCATTTT. The full variable domain, in which reference TRBV5-1 and TRBJ1-5 provide the parts outside the CDR3, is KAGVTQTPRYLIKTRGQQVTLSCSPISGHRSVSWYQQTPGQGLQFLFEYFSETQRNKGNFPGRFSGRQFSNSRSEMNVSTLELGDSALYLCASSLVPGGAVGNQPQHFGDGTRLSIL.

V usage is TRBV6-5 and J usage is TRBJ2-3; 10 nucleotides agree with TRBD2. The V segment lost 2 bases and the J segment 5 bases; nucleotides outside the gene matches: 1. The CDR3 runs 14 residues. The germline gives CDR1 MNHEY, CDR2 SVGAGI. CDR3 coding DNA: TGTGCCAGCAGTTACCTAGCGGGGGAAGATACGCAGTATTTT. It specifies CASSYLAGEDTQYF.

V usage is TRBV7-6 and J usage is TRBJ2-7; D is unclear. V lost 2 bases and J 7 bases, leaving 9 bases between the germline ends. Germline loops: CDR1 SGHVS, CDR2 FNYEAQ. This CDR3 comprises 12 residues. This CDR3 is CASSLILEEQYF. The CDR3 DNA reads TGTGCCAGCAGCTTAATCTTGGAGGAGCAGTACTTC. The variable domain in full, with the rest retrieved from reference TRBV7-6 and TRBJ2-7, is GAGVSQSPRYKVTKRGQDVALRCDPISGHVSLYWYRQALGQGPEFLTYFNYEAQQDKSGLPNDRFSAERPEGSISTLTIQRTEQRDSAMYRCASSLILEEQYFGPGTRLTVT.

This chain joins TRBV19 and TRBJ1-4; 9 bases are shared with TRBD1. The germline V gene has CDR1 LNHDA and CDR2 SQIVND (reference sequence). V gave up 5 bases and J gave up 4 bases; unmatched junction bases: 2. CDR3 length: 14 residues. The CDR3 sequence is CASSLGQGNEKLFF. The CDR3 nucleotides read TGTGCCAGTAGTCTGGGACAGGGTAATGAAAAACTGTTTTTT.

The J gene is TRBJ2-5, the V gene TRBV25-1; the D call may be TRBD1 or TRBD2 (5 bases each). V lost 0 bases to trimming and J lost 4 bases, with 12 bases between them. CDR1 is MGHDK and CDR2 is SYGVNS in the germline V gene. The CDR3 loop spans 15 amino acids. The CDR3 region is CASSEYTQRGETQYF. CDR3 in DNA: TGTGCCAGCAGTGAATATACACAGAGGGGAGAGACCCAGTACTTC.

The rearrangement links TRBV2 to TRBJ1-5; a possible D gene is TRBD1 (5 bases). V lost 5 bases, J lost 7 bases, and 12 bases lay in between. This CDR3 contains 13 residues. The germline CDR1 and CDR2 sequences are SNHLY and FYNNEI. The CDR3 coding sequence is TGTGCCAGCAGTTCAGGGACGTTACAGCCCCAGCATTTT. It encodes CASSSGTLQPQHF.